Each of the 20 T cell receptor beta chains below was sequenced from the same sample in a study of shared clonotypes between healthy human individuals. TCRdb's table, derived via immunoSEQ multiplex PCR, lists solely in-frame clones and lacks some. The table shows around 700,000 clones, with 90% to 95% occurring only once. Positively selected for CCR7, the CD45RO-negative cells used as naive CD8 cells excluded terminally differentiated effector memory CD45RA+ cells. The sample consisted of naive CD8+ T cells sorted from blood. The receptors derive from a young man in good health.

This sequence joins TRBV7-9 and TRBJ2-7, with D unresolved. The CDR3 sequence is 14 residues long. Germline CDR1 and CDR2: SEHNR and FQNEAQ (reference sequence). Between the trimmed V and J ends, which lost 4 bases and 1 base, there was a span of 11 bases. The CDR3 nucleotides are TGTGCCAGCAGCTACAACAGAAATTCCTACGAGCAGTACTTC. It encodes CASSYNRNSYEQYF.

The V and J genes are TRBV21-1 and TRBJ1-1. TRBV21-1 is noted as a pseudogene. The CDR3 sequence is 15 residues long. In DNA, the CDR3 is TGTGCCAGCAGCAAAGCTGAAGGGTTTGACACTGAAGCTTTCTTT. It encodes CASSKAEGFDTEAFF.

This chain links TRBV19 with TRBJ1-4; weak D call: TRBD1 (6 bases). CDR1 and CDR2 (germline): LNHDA, SQIVND (reference sequence). The CDR3 consists of 16 residues. Trimming pared 8 bases from V and 3 bases from J, leaving 19 bases between. The CDR3 DNA reads TGTGCCAGTCGCAGGGGCCTTTTGGGGGCTAATGAAAAACTGTTTTTT. Protein sequence: CASRRGLLGANEKLFF.

This chain connects TRBV12-2 to TRBJ2-3; TRBD2 was called by the table and not checked on the DNA. TRBV12-2 is a documented pseudogene. There are 15 residues in the CDR3. CDR3 in DNA: TGTGCAAGTCGCTTACTGGCGGGGACCGCAGATACGCAGTATTTT. Amino acids: CASRLLAGTADTQYF.

The rearrangement links TRBV15 to TRBJ2-5, with D unclear. The germline CDR1 and CDR2 sequences are LNHNV and YYDKDF (reference sequence). This CDR3 has 14 amino acids. Trimming took off 1 base at V and 2 bases at J, with 8 bases between the two ends. The CDR3: CATSRVSAQETQYF. DNA for the CDR3: TGTGCCACCAGCAGAGTGTCAGCTCAAGAGACCCAGTACTTC.

This chain uses TRBV11-2 with TRBJ1-1; D unclear. The V end was cut by 5 bases, the J end by 1 base, with 17 bases between. Germline-derived CDR1 and CDR2 are SGHAT and FQNNGV. The CDR3 runs to 16 residues. CDR3 residues: CASSPTHRGPNTEAFF. The CDR3 nucleotides read TGTGCCAGCAGCCCTACCCACCGCGGTCCGAACACTGAAGCTTTCTTT. Full variable domain (rest looked up from reference TRBV11-2 and TRBJ1-1): EAGVAQSPRYKIIEKRQSVAFWCNPISGHATLYWYQQILGQGPKLLIQFQNNGVVDDSQLPKDRFSAERLKGVDSTLKIQPAKLEDSAVYLCASSPTHRGPNTEAFFGQGTRLTVV.

Only one count was recorded for this clone. This likely comes from a read error, as the CDR3 has no conserved phenylalanine or tryptophan at its end. Because the CDR3's place on the DNA is in doubt, the DNA is left out and the CDR3 is given as listed by TCRdb. The V and J genes are TRBV29-1 and TRBJ2-3; TRBD2, the D gene given by the table, was not confirmed from the DNA. The CDR3 is 11 residues long, counting both termini. The germline CDR1 and CDR2 sequences are SQVTM and ANQGSEA. The CDR3 reads CSVDETSGISL.

The rearrangement uses TRBV19 and TRBJ1-5, with a possible D match to TRBD1 (6 bases). The CDR3 loop spans 15 amino acids. Trimming left V 3 bases short and J 6 bases short, with 15 bases between. Per the germline V gene, CDR1 is LNHDA and CDR2 is SQIVND (reference sequence). CDR3: CASSMWQGKSQPQHF. The DNA of the CDR3 is TGTGCCAGTAGTATGTGGCAGGGGAAGAGTCAGCCCCAGCATTTT. The full variable domain, its missing parts supplied by reference TRBV19 and TRBJ1-5, is DGGITQSPKYLFRKEGQNVTLSCEQNLNHDAMYWYRQDPGQGLRLIYYSQIVNDFQKGDIAEGYSVSREKKESFPLTVTSAQKNPTAFYLCASSMWQGKSQPQHFGDGTRLSIL.

This clone has only a few counts. This chain uses TRBV11-2 with TRBJ2-1; D unclear. Germline CDR1 SGHAT, CDR2 FQNNGV. V was trimmed by 0 bases and J by 5 bases, leaving 8 bases between them. The CDR3 covers 14 residues. The CDR3 spells CASSLDSHNNEQFF. Written as DNA, the CDR3 is TGTGCCAGCAGCTTAGATAGCCACAACAATGAGCAGTTCTTC.

The chain couples TRBV6-1 to TRBJ1-1; D remains ambiguous. The length of the CDR3 is 13 residues. The germline gives CDR1 MNHNS, CDR2 SASEGT. V shed 1 base and J shed 5 bases, with 8 bases lying between them. CDR3: CASSEVLGTEAFF. The CDR3 bases are TGTGCCAGCAGTGAAGTTCTGGGAACTGAAGCTTTCTTT.

V usage is TRBV10-3 and J usage is TRBJ2-1, with 13 bases matching TRBD2. V lost 2 bases, J lost 7 bases, and 8 bases stayed unmatched. Germline loops: CDR1 ENHRY, CDR2 SYGVKD. The CDR3 consists of 17 residues. CDR3 coding DNA: TGTGCCATCAGTGAGACACTAGCGGGAGGGCCGGGGAATGAGCAGTTCTTC. Translating gives CAISETLAGGPGNEQFF.

The CDR3 region is CASSVSGEGQPQHF. The CDR3 DNA reads TGTGCCAGCAGCGTTTCAGGGGAGGGTCAGCCCCAGCATTTT. V is TRBV9 and J is TRBJ1-5, with D possibly TRBD1 on 6 matching bases. V was clipped by 2 bases and J by 6 bases, with 12 bases between them. Germline values: CDR1 SGDLS, CDR2 YYNGEE. This CDR3 spans 14 amino acids. Full variable domain (outside the CDR3, taken from reference TRBV9 and TRBJ1-5): DSGVTQTPKHLITATGQRVTLRCSPRSGDLSVYWYQQSLDQGLQFLIQYYNGEERAKGNILERFSAQQFPDLHSELNLSSLELGDSALYFCASSVSGEGQPQHFGDGTRLSIL.

The chain couples TRBV5-6 to TRBJ2-2; D is uncertain. V was pared by 0 bases and J by 5 bases, with 14 bases between. The CDR3 is made up of 16 amino acids. The germline V gene encodes CDR1 SGHDT and CDR2 YYEEEE. The CDR3 sequence is CASSLAWKTVTGELFF. The CDR3 DNA reads TGTGCCAGCAGCTTGGCCTGGAAGACCGTTACCGGGGAGCTGTTTTTT.

The CDR3: CASSLLIGGPWYGYTF. In DNA, the CDR3 is TGTGCCAGCAGCCTACTCATAGGGGGGCCCTGGTATGGCTACACCTTC. This chain links TRBV7-8 with TRBJ1-2, with a tentative D call TRBD1 (6 bases). Germline V gives CDR1 SGHVS, CDR2 FQNEAQ. V lost 5 bases and J 5 bases, leaving 21 bases between the germline ends. This CDR3 spans 16 amino acids.

This clone was seen many times. The sample carries other DNA sequences with the same CDR3. DNA of the CDR3: TGCGCCAGCAGTGAGTCGCCGGGAAATAGCAATCAGCCCCAGCATTTT. It specifies CASSESPGNSNQPQHF. The V call is TRBV10-2, the J call TRBJ1-5; no firm D call. CDR3 length: 16 amino acids. Germline V lookup: CDR1 WSHSY, CDR2 SAAADI. The V and J ends lost 0 bases and 0 bases respectively, with 9 bases between them.

The CDR3 region has the DNA TGTGCCAGCGGGGACAGGGTAACCGGGGAGCTGTTTTTT. Protein product: CASGDRVTGELFF. The chain joins TRBV6-6 to TRBJ2-2, with 9 bases that match TRBD1. Looked up from germline, CDR1 is MNHNY and CDR2 is SVGAGI (reference sequence). This CDR3 region has 13 residues. The J segment lost 5 bases and the V segment lost 8 bases, leaving 3 bases of the junction unmatched.

Here the CDR3 reads CASSSNRVVRGANVLTF. In nucleotides, the CDR3 is TGTGCCAGCAGTTCCAACAGGGTAGTAAGGGGGGCCAACGTCCTGACTTTC. The J gene is TRBJ2-6, the V gene TRBV28, with D tentatively TRBD1 (6 bases). The CDR3 contains 17 residues. V lost 4 bases and J 4 bases, leaving 17 bases between the germline ends. The germline V gene encodes CDR1 MDHEN and CDR2 SYDVKM.

This rearrangement joins TRBV27 to TRBJ1-5; TRBD1 matches at 9 bases. V lost 5 bases and J lost 9; bases outside the gene matches: 5. Per germline, CDR1 MNHEY and CDR2 SMNVEV (reference sequence). The CDR3 consists of 13 residues. CDR3 residues: CASSTGQGRPQHF. The CDR3 DNA sequence: TGTGCCAGCAGTACCGGACAGGGGAGGCCCCAGCATTTT.

The J gene is TRBJ2-7, the V gene TRBV28; 10 nucleotides match TRBD2. The CDR3 is 15 amino acids. The V gene end was trimmed by 5 bases and the J gene end by 2 bases; junction bases not matched to a gene: 6. Per the germline V gene, CDR1 is MDHEN and CDR2 is SYDVKM. For the CDR3, the DNA is TGTGCCAGCAGTGGTAGGACTAGCGGTACCTACGAGCAGTACTTC. This codes for CASSGRTSGTYEQYF.

This clone came up a few times. The chain uses TRBV19 and TRBJ2-1; 9 positions agree with TRBD2. The CDR3 contains 12 residues. Germline V gene sequence: CDR1 LNHDA, CDR2 SQIVND (reference sequence). V was clipped by 5 bases and J by 11 bases; unmatched bases: 4. This CDR3 reads CASSVGTSQQFF. The DNA of the CDR3 is TGTGCCAGTAGTGTTGGGACTAGCCAGCAGTTCTTC.